This TCR beta chain was observed in a study of blood T cell repertoires in COVID-19. Study-wide background: PBMCs, B-cell-depleted T cells, or T cells were the source of the cDNA or gDNA that made up the material.

V dropped 0 bases and J dropped 4 bases, with 13 bases sitting between them. The CDR3 covers 16 residues. CDR1 SGHNT and CDR2 YYREEE come from the germline V gene (reference sequence). Sequencing was performed with immunoSEQ multiplex PCR; in TCRdb, only in-frame clones are kept and a portion is missing. Of fewer than 110,000 clones listed, almost 95% are singletons. The chain uses TRBV5-4 and TRBJ2-2, with D perhaps TRBD2 (6 bases). This clonotype originated in a man aged 45-65 years with active COVID-19. The sample taken for sequencing was peripheral blood. The CDR3 region has the DNA TGTGCCAGCAGCTTGGACCCGGGAGAGCTCACCGGGGAGCTGTTTTTT. Its protein is CASSLDPGELTGELFF.